This TCR beta chain was sequenced during a study of identical twins. Note on this clonotype: Antigen unknown.

Whole-study findings and limits: Where out-of-frame alpha sequences were twin-shared, they showed excess low generation probability.

V dropped 1 base and J dropped 6 bases, with 9 bases sitting between them. This CDR3 has 13 residues. Germline V gives CDR1 DFQATT, CDR2 SNEGSKA (reference sequence). Template switching supplied a universal primer site; unique molecular identifiers were carried on the cDNA. TCRdb used MiXCR to reprocess the 5' RACE reads, holding one entry per CDR3 protein. Of about 330,000 distinct CDR3 sequences in the sample, roughly an eighth were seen once. These data were also filed under a second study, of yellow fever vaccine responses in identical twins. That work adds: Twins reportedly had a vaccine T cell response that seemed partly convergent, partly personalized.

The sequence came from a woman in her late teens or twenties in good health. The specimen sequenced was CD8+ T cells sorted from blood. This chain joins TRBV20-1 and TRBJ2-2; TRBD2 might be the D (5 bases). Here the CDR3 reads CSARVRGAGELFF. In nucleotides, the CDR3 is TGCAGTGCTAGAGTCCGGGGTGCCGGGGAGCTGTTTTTT.